This TCR beta chain was identified in a study of blood T cell repertoires in COVID-19. On the study more broadly: Specimens from acute and convalescent COVID-19 originated in the United States, Italy and Spain.

Per the authors' pipeline: Amplified reference gene primers provided the basis for estimating nucleated cell counts. Sequenced by immunoSEQ multiplex PCR; TCRdb stores in-frame clones only, minus some. D and trimming were read from the DNA, whereas the V and J calls and clone size are those reported in that table. The sample has hundreds of thousands of clones; 80% to 95% are singletons. V lost 5 bases, J lost 2 bases, and 6 bases stayed unmatched. In germline, CDR1 is SEHNR, CDR2 FQNEAQ (reference sequence). The CDR3 spans 15 residues. The V and J genes are TRBV7-9 and TRBJ2-1; 7 bases fit TRBD1. Source material: peripheral blood. The TCR was taken from a man in his 60s with COVID-19, enrolled during active disease. The CDR3 here is CASSRPGQTYNEQFF. Written as DNA, the CDR3 is TGTGCCAGCAGCCGCCCGGGACAGACCTACAATGAGCAGTTCTTC.